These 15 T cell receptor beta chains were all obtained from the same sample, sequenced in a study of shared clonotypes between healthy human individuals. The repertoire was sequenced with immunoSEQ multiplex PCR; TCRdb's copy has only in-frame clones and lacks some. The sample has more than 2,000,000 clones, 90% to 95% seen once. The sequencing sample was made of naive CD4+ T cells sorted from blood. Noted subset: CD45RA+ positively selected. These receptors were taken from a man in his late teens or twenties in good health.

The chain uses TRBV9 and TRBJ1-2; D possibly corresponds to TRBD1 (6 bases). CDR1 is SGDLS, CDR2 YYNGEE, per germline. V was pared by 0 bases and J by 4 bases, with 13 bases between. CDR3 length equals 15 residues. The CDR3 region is CASSVELQGGYGYTF. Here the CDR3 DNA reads TGTGCCAGCAGCGTAGAGTTACAGGGAGGCTATGGCTACACCTTC.

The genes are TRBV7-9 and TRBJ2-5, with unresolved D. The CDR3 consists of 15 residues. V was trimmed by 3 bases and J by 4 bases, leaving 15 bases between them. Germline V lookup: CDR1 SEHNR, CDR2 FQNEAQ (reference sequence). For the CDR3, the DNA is TGTGCCAGCAGCTTTGGTCAGCTGCCTGGAGAGACCCAGTACTTC. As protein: CASSFGQLPGETQYF.

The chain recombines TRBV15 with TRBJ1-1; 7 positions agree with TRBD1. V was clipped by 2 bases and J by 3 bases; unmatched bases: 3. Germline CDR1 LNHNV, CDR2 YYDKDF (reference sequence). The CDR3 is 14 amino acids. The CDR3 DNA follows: TGTGCCACCAGCAGATTAGACAGGGACACTGAAGCTTTCTTT. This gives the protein CATSRLDRDTEAFF.

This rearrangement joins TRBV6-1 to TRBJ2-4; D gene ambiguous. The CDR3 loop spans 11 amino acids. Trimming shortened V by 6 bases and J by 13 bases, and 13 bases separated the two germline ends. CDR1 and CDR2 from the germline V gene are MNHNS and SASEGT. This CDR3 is CASRVRTEQYF. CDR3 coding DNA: TGTGCCAGCAGGGTGCGCACTGAACAGTACTTC.

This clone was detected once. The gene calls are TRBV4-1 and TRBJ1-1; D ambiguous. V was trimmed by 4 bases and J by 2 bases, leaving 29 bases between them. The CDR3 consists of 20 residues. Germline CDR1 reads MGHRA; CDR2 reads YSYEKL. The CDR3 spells CASSRASRSLAGSANTEAFF. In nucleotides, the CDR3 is TGCGCCAGCAGCCGGGCCAGTCGATCGCTCGCCGGGTCGGCTAACACTGAAGCTTTCTTT.

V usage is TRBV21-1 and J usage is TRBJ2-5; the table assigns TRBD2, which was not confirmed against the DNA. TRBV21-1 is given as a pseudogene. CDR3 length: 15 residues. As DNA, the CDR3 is TGTGCCAGCAGCAAAAACGAAAAGAACTTAGAGACCCAGTACTTC. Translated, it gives CASSKNEKNLETQYF.

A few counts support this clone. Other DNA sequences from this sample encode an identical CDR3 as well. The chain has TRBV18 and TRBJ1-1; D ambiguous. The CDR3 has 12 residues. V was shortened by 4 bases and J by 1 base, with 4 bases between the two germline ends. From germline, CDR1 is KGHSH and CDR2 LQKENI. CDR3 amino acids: CASSRPNTEAFF. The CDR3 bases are TGTGCCAGCTCACGACCGAACACTGAAGCTTTCTTT.

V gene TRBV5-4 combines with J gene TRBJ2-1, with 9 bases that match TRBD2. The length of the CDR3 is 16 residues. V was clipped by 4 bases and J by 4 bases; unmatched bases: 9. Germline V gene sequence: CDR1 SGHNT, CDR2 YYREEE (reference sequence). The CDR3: CASSPRGSGGYNEQFF. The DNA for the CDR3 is TGTGCCAGCAGCCCCCGGGGTAGCGGGGGATACAATGAGCAGTTCTTC.

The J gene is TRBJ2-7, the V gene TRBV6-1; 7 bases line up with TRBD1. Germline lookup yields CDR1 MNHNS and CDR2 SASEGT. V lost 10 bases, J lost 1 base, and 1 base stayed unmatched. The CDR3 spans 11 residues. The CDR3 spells CATGQSYEQYF. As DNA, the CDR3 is TGTGCCACGGGACAGTCCTACGAGCAGTACTTC.

This CDR3 reads CASSFVRRGELFF. The CDR3 DNA reads as TGTGCCAGCAGTTTCGTCAGGAGGGGGGAGCTGTTTTTT. J is TRBJ2-2 and V is TRBV27, with D possibly matching TRBD2 (5 bases). CDR1 and CDR2 (germline): MNHEY, SMNVEV (reference sequence). This CDR3 spans 13 amino acids. V was cut by 3 bases and J by 8 bases, with 10 bases left in between.

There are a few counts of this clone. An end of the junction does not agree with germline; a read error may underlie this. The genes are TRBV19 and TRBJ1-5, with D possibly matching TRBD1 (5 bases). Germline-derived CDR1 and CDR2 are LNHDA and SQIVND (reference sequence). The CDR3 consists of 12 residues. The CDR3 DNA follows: TGTGCCAGTAGTATAGATCCGGGGCACTATAATTTT. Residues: CASSIDPGHYNF.

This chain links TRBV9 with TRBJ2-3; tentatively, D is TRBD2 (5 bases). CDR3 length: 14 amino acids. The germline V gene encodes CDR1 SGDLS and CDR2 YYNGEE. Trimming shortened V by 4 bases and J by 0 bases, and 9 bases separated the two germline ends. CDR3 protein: CASSPAASTDTQYF. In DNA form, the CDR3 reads TGTGCCAGCAGCCCAGCGGCGAGCACAGATACGCAGTATTTT. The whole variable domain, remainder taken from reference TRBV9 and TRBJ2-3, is DSGVTQTPKHLITATGQRVTLRCSPRSGDLSVYWYQQSLDQGLQFLIQYYNGEERAKGNILERFSAQQFPDLHSELNLSSLELGDSALYFCASSPAASTDTQYFGPGTRLTVL.

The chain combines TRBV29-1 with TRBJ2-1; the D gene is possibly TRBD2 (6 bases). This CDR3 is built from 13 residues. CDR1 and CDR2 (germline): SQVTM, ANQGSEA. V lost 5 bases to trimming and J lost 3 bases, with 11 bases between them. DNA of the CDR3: TGCAGCGTTAGGCCGGGAGACTACAATGAGCAGTTCTTC. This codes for CSVRPGDYNEQFF.

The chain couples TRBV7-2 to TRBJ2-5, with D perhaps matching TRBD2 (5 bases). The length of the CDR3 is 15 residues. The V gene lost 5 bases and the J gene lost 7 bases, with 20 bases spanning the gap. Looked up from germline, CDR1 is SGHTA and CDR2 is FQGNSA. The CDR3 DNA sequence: TGTGCCAGCAGCCGTAACGCGGGTGCGATGACGACCCAGTACTTC. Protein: CASSRNAGAMTTQYF.

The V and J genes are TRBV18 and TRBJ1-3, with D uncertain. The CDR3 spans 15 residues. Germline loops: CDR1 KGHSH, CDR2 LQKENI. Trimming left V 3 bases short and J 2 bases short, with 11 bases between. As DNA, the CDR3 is TGTGCCAGCTCACCTGCCGTGGGGACTGGAAACACCATATATTTT. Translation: CASSPAVGTGNTIYF. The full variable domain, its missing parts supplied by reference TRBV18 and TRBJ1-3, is NAGVMQNPRHLVRRRGQEARLRCSPMKGHSHVYWYRQLPEEGLKFMVYLQKENIIDESGMPKERFSAEFPKEGPSILRIQQVVRGDSAAYFCASSPAVGTGNTIYFGEGSWLTVV.